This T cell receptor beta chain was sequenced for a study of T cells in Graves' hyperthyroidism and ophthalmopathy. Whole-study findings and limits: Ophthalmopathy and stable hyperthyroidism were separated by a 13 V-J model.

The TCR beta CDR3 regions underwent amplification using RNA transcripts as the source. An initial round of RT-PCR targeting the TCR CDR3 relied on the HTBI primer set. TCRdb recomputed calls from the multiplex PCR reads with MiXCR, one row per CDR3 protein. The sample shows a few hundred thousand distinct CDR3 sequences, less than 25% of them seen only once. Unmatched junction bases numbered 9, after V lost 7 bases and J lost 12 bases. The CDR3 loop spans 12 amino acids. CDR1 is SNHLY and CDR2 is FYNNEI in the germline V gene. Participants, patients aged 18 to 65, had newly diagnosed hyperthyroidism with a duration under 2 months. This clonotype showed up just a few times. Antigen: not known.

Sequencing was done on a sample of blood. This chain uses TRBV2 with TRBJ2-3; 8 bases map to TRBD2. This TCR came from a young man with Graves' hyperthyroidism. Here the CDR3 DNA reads TGTGCCAGCAACCCGGGACTAGATAGTCAGTATTTT. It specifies CASNPGLDSQYF.